The clone carrying this T cell receptor beta chain has ten or more counts. Its antigen remains unknown. With sequencing, the targeted depth ranged from 1 in 200,000 to 1 in 1 million T cells. The assay was immunoSEQ multiplex PCR, and TCRdb's table has in-frame clones only and misses some. This table holds 90,000 to 100,000 clones, approximately 78% found once. Trimming shortened V by 5 bases and J by 2 bases, and 13 bases separated the two germline ends. This CDR3 is built from 14 residues. Germline-derived CDR1 and CDR2 are SGHDN and FVKESK. The data stem from a study of cytotoxic CD8 clonotypes in ibrutinib-treated CLL. Broader study findings: Clonality was higher at baseline than in age-matched healthy donors and tracked circulating CD8+ T-cell counts.

The sequence came from a human donor with chronic lymphocytic leukemia. The gene calls are TRBV14 and TRBJ2-7, with a tentative D call TRBD2 (6 bases). The sequenced sample was PBMCs, obtained after 12 months of ibrutinib treatment. The CDR3 spells CASSSQDYPYEQYF. CDR3 nucleotide sequence: TGTGCCAGCAGCTCCCAGGACTACCCCTACGAGCAGTACTTC.